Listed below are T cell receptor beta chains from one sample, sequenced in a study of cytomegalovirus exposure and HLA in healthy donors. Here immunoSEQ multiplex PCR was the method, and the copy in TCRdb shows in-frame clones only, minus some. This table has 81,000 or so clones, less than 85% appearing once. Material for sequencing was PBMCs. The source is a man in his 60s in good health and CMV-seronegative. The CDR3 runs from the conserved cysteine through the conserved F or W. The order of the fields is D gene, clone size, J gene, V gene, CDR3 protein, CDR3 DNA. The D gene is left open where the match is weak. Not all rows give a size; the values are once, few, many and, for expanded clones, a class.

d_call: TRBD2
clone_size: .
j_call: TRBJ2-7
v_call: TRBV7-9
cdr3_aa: CASSLGLAGGQWQYF
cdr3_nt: TGTGCCAGCAGCTTAGGACTAGCGGGGGGCCAGTGGCAGTACTTC

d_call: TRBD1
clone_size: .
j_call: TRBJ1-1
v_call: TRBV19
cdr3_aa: CASSRGRGPFAEAFF
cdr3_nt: TGTGCCAGTAGTAGGGGCAGGGGGCCGTTCGCTGAAGCTTTCTTT

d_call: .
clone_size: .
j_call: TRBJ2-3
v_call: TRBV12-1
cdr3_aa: CASSLAGACTDTQYF
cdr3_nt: TGTGCCAGCAGCTTAGCGGGGGCCTGCACAGATACGCAGTATTTT

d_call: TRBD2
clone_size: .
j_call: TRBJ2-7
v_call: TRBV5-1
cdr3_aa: CASSLAPFGLAGVRAYEQYF
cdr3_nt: TGCGCCAGCAGCTTGGCCCCTTTCGGACTAGCGGGGGTGCGAGCCTACGAGCAGTACTTC

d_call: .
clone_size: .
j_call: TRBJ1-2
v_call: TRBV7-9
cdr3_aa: CASSLDEGWNGYTF
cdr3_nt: TGTGCCAGCAGCTTAGACGAGGGCTGGAATGGCTACACCTTC

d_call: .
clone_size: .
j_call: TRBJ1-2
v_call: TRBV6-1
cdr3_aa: CASSPSLRSVHGYTF
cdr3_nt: TGTGCCAGCAGTCCCTCGCTGAGGTCGGTCCATGGCTACACCTTC

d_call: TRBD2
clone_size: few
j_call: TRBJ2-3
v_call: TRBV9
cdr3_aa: CASSEDSGGPGDTQYF
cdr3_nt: TGTGCCAGCAGCGAGGATAGCGGGGGCCCGGGGGATACGCAGTATTTT

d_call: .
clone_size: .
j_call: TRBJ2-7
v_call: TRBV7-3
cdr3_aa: CASPGVGPVEQYF
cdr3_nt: TGTGCCAGCCCCGGAGTAGGCCCGGTGGAGCAGTACTTC

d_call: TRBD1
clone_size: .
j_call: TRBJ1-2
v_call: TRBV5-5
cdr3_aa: CASSFRGIGYGYTF
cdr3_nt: TGTGCCAGCAGCTTCAGGGGGATTGGCTATGGCTACACCTTC

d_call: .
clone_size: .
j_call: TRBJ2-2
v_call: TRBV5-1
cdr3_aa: CASSLGHSTGELFF
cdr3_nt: TGCGCCAGCAGCTTGGGACACTCCACCGGGGAGCTGTTTTTT